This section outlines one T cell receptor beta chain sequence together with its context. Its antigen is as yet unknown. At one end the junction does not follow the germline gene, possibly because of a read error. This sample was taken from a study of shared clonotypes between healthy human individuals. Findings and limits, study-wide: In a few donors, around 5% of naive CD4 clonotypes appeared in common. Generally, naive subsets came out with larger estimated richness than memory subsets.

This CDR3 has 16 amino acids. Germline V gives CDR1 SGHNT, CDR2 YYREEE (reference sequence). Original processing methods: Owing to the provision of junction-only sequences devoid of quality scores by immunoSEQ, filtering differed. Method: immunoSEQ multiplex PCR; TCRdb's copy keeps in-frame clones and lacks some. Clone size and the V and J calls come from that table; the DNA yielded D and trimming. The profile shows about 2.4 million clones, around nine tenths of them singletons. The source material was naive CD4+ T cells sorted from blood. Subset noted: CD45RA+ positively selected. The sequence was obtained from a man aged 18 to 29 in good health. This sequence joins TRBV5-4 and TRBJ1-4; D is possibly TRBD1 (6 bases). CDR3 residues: CASSQDRARGFEKLFF. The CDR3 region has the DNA TGCGCCAGCAGCCAAGATCGGGCCAGGGGATTCGAAAAACTGTTTTTT.